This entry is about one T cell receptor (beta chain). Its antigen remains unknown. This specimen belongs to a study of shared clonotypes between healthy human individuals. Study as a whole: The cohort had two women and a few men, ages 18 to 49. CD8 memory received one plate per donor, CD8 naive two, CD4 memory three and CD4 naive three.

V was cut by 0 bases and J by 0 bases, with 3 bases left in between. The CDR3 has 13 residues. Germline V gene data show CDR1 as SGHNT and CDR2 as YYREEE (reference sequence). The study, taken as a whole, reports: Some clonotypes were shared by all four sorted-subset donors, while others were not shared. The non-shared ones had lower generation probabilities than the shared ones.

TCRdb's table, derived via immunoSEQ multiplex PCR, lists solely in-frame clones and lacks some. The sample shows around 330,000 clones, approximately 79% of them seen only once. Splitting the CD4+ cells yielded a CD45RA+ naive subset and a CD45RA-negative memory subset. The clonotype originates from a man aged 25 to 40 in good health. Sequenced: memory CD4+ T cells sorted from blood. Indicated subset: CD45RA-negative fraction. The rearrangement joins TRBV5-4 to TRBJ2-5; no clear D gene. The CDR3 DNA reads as TGTGCCAGCAGCTTGGTGCACCAAGAGACCCAGTACTTC. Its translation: CASSLVHQETQYF. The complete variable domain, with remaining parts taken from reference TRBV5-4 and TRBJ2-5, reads ETGVTQSPTHLIKTRGQQVTLRCSSQSGHNTVSWYQQALGQGPQFIFQYYREEENGRGNFPPRFSGLQFPNYSSELNVNALELDDSALYLCASSLVHQETQYFGPGTRLLVL.